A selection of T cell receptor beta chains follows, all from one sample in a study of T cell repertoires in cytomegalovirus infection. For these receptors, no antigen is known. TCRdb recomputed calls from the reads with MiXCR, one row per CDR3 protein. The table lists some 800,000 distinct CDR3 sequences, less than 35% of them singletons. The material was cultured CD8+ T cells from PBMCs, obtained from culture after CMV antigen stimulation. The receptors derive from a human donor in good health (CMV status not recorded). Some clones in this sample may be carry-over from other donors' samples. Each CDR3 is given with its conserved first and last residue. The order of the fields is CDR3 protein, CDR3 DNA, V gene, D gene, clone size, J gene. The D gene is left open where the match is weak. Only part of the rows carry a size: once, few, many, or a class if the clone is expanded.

CDR3aa: CASSYGGYDSGYTF
CDR3nt: TGTGCCAGCAGCTATGGTGGATATGATAGCGGCTACACCTTC
v_gene: TRBV12-3/TRBV12-4
d_gene: .
abundance: few
j_gene: TRBJ1-2

CDR3aa: CASSLVVYTGELFF
CDR3nt: TGTGCCAGCAGCTTAGTTGTCTACACCGGGGAGCTGTTTTTT
v_gene: TRBV7-6
d_gene: .
abundance: few
j_gene: TRBJ2-2

CDR3aa: CASCDLYVYTF
CDR3nt: TGTGCCAGCTGCGACCTCTATGTCTACACCTTC
v_gene: TRBV19
d_gene: .
abundance: .
j_gene: TRBJ1-2

CDR3aa: CASSDPQKRLADTQYF
CDR3nt: TGCGCCAGCAGTGATCCCCAAAAAAGACTAGCAGATACGCAGTATTTT
v_gene: TRBV10-2
d_gene: .
abundance: .
j_gene: TRBJ2-3

CDR3aa: CASGTVAPLWSSSTDTQYF
CDR3nt: TGTGCCAGCGGGACAGTGGCTCCCCTCTGGTCCTCTAGCACAGATACGCAGTATTTT
v_gene: TRBV6-1
d_gene: TRBD1
abundance: many
j_gene: TRBJ2-3

CDR3aa: CASSFGGVRTGELFF
CDR3nt: TGTGCCAGCAGCTTCGGAGGGGTACGGACCGGGGAGCTGTTTTTT
v_gene: TRBV7-6
d_gene: .
abundance: many
j_gene: TRBJ2-2

CDR3aa: CASGFHRERNTEAFF
CDR3nt: TGTGCTAGTGGTTTCCACAGGGAGCGGAACACTGAAGCTTTCTTT
v_gene: TRBV12-5
d_gene: .
abundance: .
j_gene: TRBJ1-1

CDR3aa: CASRTPTENTGELFF
CDR3nt: TGTGCCAGCAGGACCCCCACAGAGAACACCGGGGAGCTGTTTTTT
v_gene: TRBV12-3/TRBV12-4
d_gene: .
abundance: .
j_gene: TRBJ2-2

CDR3aa: CASSKGGPYEQYF
CDR3nt: TGTGCCAGCAGCAAAGGGGGCCCCTACGAGCAGTACTTC
v_gene: TRBV27
d_gene: TRBD1
abundance: .
j_gene: TRBJ2-7

CDR3aa: CASLGTGGNTGELFF
CDR3nt: TGTGCCAGCCTGGGGACAGGGGGCAACACCGGGGAGCTGTTTTTT
v_gene: TRBV19
d_gene: TRBD1
abundance: few
j_gene: TRBJ2-2

CDR3aa: CASSLGEAFGYTF
CDR3nt: TGTGCCAGCAGCCTAGGGGAGGCGTTTGGCTACACCTTC
v_gene: TRBV7-6
d_gene: .
abundance: many
j_gene: TRBJ1-2

CDR3aa: CSAREGGINQPQHF
CDR3nt: TGCAGTGCTAGAGAAGGGGGGATAAATCAGCCCCAGCATTTT
v_gene: TRBV20-1
d_gene: .
abundance: few
j_gene: TRBJ1-5

CDR3aa: CASARSQPGELFF
CDR3nt: TGTGCCAGCGCCCGTAGCCAGCCCGGGGAGCTGTTTTTT
v_gene: TRBV6-5
d_gene: .
abundance: .
j_gene: TRBJ2-2

CDR3aa: CSARDFEKGNEQFF
CDR3nt: TGCAGTGCTAGAGATTTCGAAAAAGGAAATGAGCAGTTCTTC
v_gene: TRBV20-1
d_gene: .
abundance: few
j_gene: TRBJ2-1

CDR3aa: CASTSGQSEKLFF
CDR3nt: TGTGCCAGCACATCGGGACAGTCTGAAAAACTGTTTTTT
v_gene: TRBV12-3/TRBV12-4
d_gene: TRBD1
abundance: many
j_gene: TRBJ1-4

CDR3aa: CASSSLQGWENTEAFF
CDR3nt: TGTGCCAGCAGTTCACTTCAGGGGTGGGAGAACACTGAAGCTTTCTTT
v_gene: TRBV27
d_gene: .
abundance: .
j_gene: TRBJ1-1

CDR3aa: CASREDTGRDEKLFF
CDR3nt: TGCGCCAGCAGAGAGGACACCGGGAGGGATGAAAAACTGTTTTTT
v_gene: TRBV5-1
d_gene: .
abundance: .
j_gene: TRBJ1-4

CDR3aa: CASSLGGIEKLFF
CDR3nt: TGTGCCAGCAGCTTAGGAGGCATTGAAAAACTGTTTTTT
v_gene: TRBV7-2
d_gene: .
abundance: many
j_gene: TRBJ1-4

CDR3aa: CASSSRDQSTDTQYF
CDR3nt: TGTGCCAGCAGCTCTCGGGACCAAAGCACAGATACGCAGTATTTT
v_gene: TRBV11-3
d_gene: .
abundance: .
j_gene: TRBJ2-3

CDR3aa: CATSTWEDQYF
CDR3nt: TGTGCCACCTCGACTTGGGAGGACCAGTACTTC
v_gene: TRBV6-1
d_gene: .
abundance: few
j_gene: TRBJ2-5

CDR3aa: CASSELTGLTYEQYF
CDR3nt: TGTGCCAGCAGTGAATTGACAGGACTTACCTACGAGCAGTACTTC
v_gene: TRBV6-1
d_gene: .
abundance: once
j_gene: TRBJ2-7

CDR3aa: CASSWGQGYYEQYF
CDR3nt: TGTGCCAGCAGCTGGGGACAGGGTTATTACGAGCAGTACTTC
v_gene: TRBV7-9
d_gene: TRBD1
abundance: .
j_gene: TRBJ2-7

CDR3aa: CASSLPPGSQYNSPLHF
CDR3nt: TGTGCCAGCAGCCTACCCCCTGGCAGCCAGTATAATTCACCCCTCCACTTT
v_gene: TRBV27
d_gene: .
abundance: .
j_gene: TRBJ1-6